A single sample is the source of the 25 T cell receptor beta chains below, sequenced in a study of blood T cell repertoires in COVID-19. Assay used: immunoSEQ multiplex PCR; TCRdb lists only in-frame clones, some missing. The sample lists approximately 120,000 clones, around four fifths occurring once. Input material: peripheral blood. These receptor sequences come from a human donor in a cohort sampled during active COVID-19.

The rearrangement joins TRBV5-4 to TRBJ2-1, with TRBD2 matching 7 bases. Trimming took 0 bases from V and 8 from J; bases not matched to a gene: 8. CDR3 length: 15 residues. Germline CDR1 SGHNT, CDR2 YYREEE (reference sequence). CDR3 in DNA: TGTGCCAGCAGCTTGGCCCCAAGGGCGGGGGATGAGCAGTTCTTC. Translating it yields CASSLAPRAGDEQFF.

The chain links TRBV6-6 to TRBJ1-2; tentative D call: TRBD1 (5 bases). This CDR3 is 14 amino acids long. Trimming left V 4 bases short and J 2 bases short, with 11 bases between. CDR1 is MNHNY, CDR2 SVGAGI, per germline (reference sequence). DNA of the CDR3: TGTGCCAGCAGTTCTACGACAGTAAACTATGGCTACACCTTC. It is translated as CASSSTTVNYGYTF.

The chain employs TRBV28 and TRBJ1-4, with 7 positions matching TRBD1. The V gene end was trimmed by 5 bases and the J gene end by 3 bases; junction bases not matched to a gene: 6. The germline CDR1 and CDR2 sequences are MDHEN and SYDVKM. CDR3 length: 15 residues. The CDR3 spells CASSDRASANEKLFF. CDR3 nucleotides: TGTGCCAGCAGTGACAGGGCGTCCGCTAATGAAAAACTGTTTTTT.

The chain has TRBV9 and TRBJ2-3; 9 nucleotides line up with TRBD1. The CDR3 length is 14 residues. Unmatched junction bases numbered 8, after V lost 4 bases and J lost 8 bases. CDR1 and CDR2 (germline): SGDLS, YYNGEE. For the CDR3, the DNA is TGTGCCAGCAGCCCACGACAGGGGGTGGGTACGCAGTATTTT. It is translated as CASSPRQGVGTQYF.

This clone has just a few counts. V usage is TRBV5-1 and J usage is TRBJ1-5; D gene unclear. Germline loops: CDR1 SGHRS, CDR2 YFSETQ. The CDR3 is 14 amino acids. V was cut by 4 bases and J by 0 bases, with 8 bases left in between. The CDR3 here is CASSRGPSNQPQHF. In nucleotides, the CDR3 is TGCGCCAGCAGCCGAGGCCCTAGCAATCAGCCCCAGCATTTT.

The CDR3 sequence: CASSYRDTSYEQYF. The CDR3 DNA follows: TGTGCCAGCAGCTACCGGGACACCTCCTACGAGCAGTACTTC. The genes are TRBV27 and TRBJ2-7; D may be TRBD1 (6 bases). The CDR3 sequence is 14 residues long. CDR1 and CDR2 (germline): MNHEY, SMNVEV (reference sequence). V was shortened by 6 bases and J by 0 bases, with 12 bases between the two germline ends.

The chain links TRBV5-5 to TRBJ2-1; 7 nucleotides match TRBD2. The trim removed 1 base at V and 2 bases at J, leaving 6 bases unmatched. CDR3 length: 16 amino acids. CDR1 is SGHKS, CDR2 YYEKEE, per germline (reference sequence). The CDR3 here is CASSLYTGGTYNEQFF. CDR3 DNA sequence: TGTGCCAGCAGCTTGTACACGGGGGGTACCTACAATGAGCAGTTCTTC.

The rearrangement links TRBV5-6 to TRBJ2-3; a possible D gene is TRBD2 (6 bases). Germline-derived CDR1 and CDR2 are SGHDT and YYEEEE. CDR3 length: 15 residues. V dropped 0 bases and J dropped 0 bases, with 8 bases sitting between them. The CDR3 region is CASSLGGTSTDTQYF. The CDR3 DNA reads as TGTGCCAGCAGCTTGGGGGGGACTAGCACAGATACGCAGTATTTT.

The J gene is TRBJ2-2, the V gene TRBV24-1; D uncertain. CDR1 KGHDR and CDR2 SFDVKD come from the germline V gene. Trimming pared 4 bases from V and 2 bases from J, leaving 16 bases between. CDR3 size: 17 residues. The CDR3 region has the DNA TGTGCCACCAGTGAAGGCAGAGACGCGGTAAACACCGGGGAGCTGTTTTTT. Translating it yields CATSEGRDAVNTGELFF.

This chain links TRBV7-2 with TRBJ2-3; TRBD1 agrees at 7 bases. The trim removed 5 bases at V and 4 bases at J, leaving 9 bases unmatched. Germline V gene sequence: CDR1 SGHTA, CDR2 FQGNSA. This CDR3 region has 15 residues. The CDR3: CASSQTGTIPDTQYF. The CDR3 nucleotides read TGTGCCAGCAGCCAGACAGGGACCATCCCAGATACGCAGTATTTT.

V and J are TRBV28 and TRBJ2-1; TRBD2 matches 7 bases. Germline CDR1 reads MDHEN; CDR2 reads SYDVKM. V gave up 2 bases and J gave up 7 bases; unmatched junction bases: 8. CDR3 length equals 15 residues. CDR3 nucleotides: TGTGCCAGCAGTTTAACTAGCGATCCTGGTAATGAGCAGTTCTTC. Translated: CASSLTSDPGNEQFF.

The chain links TRBV21-1 to TRBJ2-1; whether TRBD2, the table's D call, matches the DNA was not checked. TRBV21-1 is a pseudogene. The CDR3 has 12 amino acids. Here the CDR3 reads CASSKAGGEQFF. The CDR3 DNA reads TGTGCCAGCAGCAAAGCGGGCGGGGAGCAGTTCTTC.

J is TRBJ1-4 and V is TRBV4-3; D unresolved. V lost 1 base to trimming and J lost 3 bases, with 12 bases between them. Germline CDR1 LGHNA, CDR2 YSLEER. The CDR3 length is 16 residues. The CDR3 is CASSQVAGRANEKLFF. The CDR3 DNA is TGCGCCAGCAGCCAAGTAGCGGGTCGGGCTAATGAAAAACTGTTTTTT.

The V gene is TRBV6-2 or TRBV6-3, the J gene TRBJ2-6; 8 nucleotides agree with TRBD1. V was pared by 7 bases and J by 4 bases, with 6 bases of the junction left unmatched. Germline CDR1 MNHEY, CDR2 SVGEGT. The CDR3 is 15 amino acids. CDR3 region: CASNPWTGGANVLTF. CDR3 bases: TGTGCCAGCAACCCTTGGACAGGGGGGGCCAACGTCCTGACTTTC.

The chain has TRBV5-6 and TRBJ1-3; D perhaps matches TRBD1 (6 bases). The germline gives CDR1 SGHDT, CDR2 YYEEEE. V lost 3 bases and J lost 0, with 13 bases in between. The CDR3 is 16 residues long. CDR3 DNA: TGTGCCAGCAGCTGGTACAGGGCCCGCTCTGGAAACACCATATATTTT. It specifies CASSWYRARSGNTIYF.

J is TRBJ1-2 and V is TRBV28; TRBD1 aligns across 8 bases. Trimming removed 7 bases from V and 7 bases from J; junction bases left unmatched: 8. The germline gives CDR1 MDHEN, CDR2 SYDVKM. This CDR3 contains 13 residues. The CDR3 DNA sequence: TGTGCCAGCACGAGGCAGGGGGCGCGTGGCTACACCTTC. It encodes CASTRQGARGYTF.

The chain couples TRBV27 to TRBJ2-7, with 7 bases that match TRBD1. The CDR3 is made up of 14 amino acids. J lost 9 bases, V lost 2 bases, and 10 bases had no gene match. CDR1 MNHEY and CDR2 SMNVEV come from the germline V gene (reference sequence). DNA for the CDR3: TGTGCCAGCAGTTTAGGCGACAGGGTTCTCGGGCAGTACTTC. It yields the protein CASSLGDRVLGQYF.

The J gene is TRBJ1-1, the V gene TRBV7-6; a possible D gene is TRBD1 (6 bases). CDR3 length: 16 residues. Germline V CDR1 and CDR2: SGHVS, FNYEAQ. Deletions cut 5 bases from V and 3 bases from J, with 19 bases between. CDR3 in DNA: TGTGCCAGCAGCCCGGGCGGGGGCGTAGAACACACTGAAGCTTTCTTT. Protein: CASSPGGGVEHTEAFF.

This clone came up many times. The CDR3 sequence: CATSGRGIAQETQYF. In nucleotides, the CDR3 is TGTGCCACCAGTGGCAGGGGTATTGCCCAAGAGACCCAGTACTTC. This chain joins TRBV24-1 and TRBJ2-5; maybe TRBD1 (6 bases). The CDR3 runs 15 residues. V was shortened by 5 bases and J by 1 base, with 13 bases between the two germline ends. Germline V gives CDR1 KGHDR, CDR2 SFDVKD.

V usage is TRBV6-2 or TRBV6-3 and J usage is TRBJ2-7; tentatively, D is TRBD1 (6 bases). Germline assignment: CDR1 MNHEY and CDR2 SVGEGT. The ends were cut back, 5 bases at V and 7 bases at J, with 9 bases in the middle. The CDR3 covers 11 residues. CDR3 sequence reads: CASSDDREQYF. CDR3 nucleotide sequence: TGTGCCAGCAGTGACGACAGGGAGCAGTACTTC.

In this sample, this clone turned up a few times. The chain links TRBV28 to TRBJ1-6, with D unclear. Germline V gives CDR1 MDHEN, CDR2 SYDVKM. This CDR3 comprises 14 residues. V lost 3 bases and J lost 10, with 13 bases in between. Here the CDR3 reads CASSFRLDHSPLHF. CDR3 DNA: TGTGCCAGCAGTTTTCGCCTAGATCACTCACCCCTCCACTTT.

The rearrangement uses TRBV28 and TRBJ1-4; 7 bases line up with TRBD1. Germline V gene lookup returns CDR1 MDHEN and CDR2 SYDVKM. The J segment lost 7 bases and the V segment lost 5 bases, leaving 10 bases of the junction unmatched. CDR3 length equals 15 residues. This CDR3 reads CASSGRTGLSEKLFF. CDR3 DNA sequence: TGTGCCAGCAGTGGCAGGACAGGCCTTAGTGAAAAACTGTTTTTT. Full variable domain (rest looked up from reference TRBV28 and TRBJ1-4): DVKVTQSSRYLVKRTGEKVFLECVQDMDHENMFWYRQDPGLGLRLIYFSYDVKMKEKGDIPEGYSVSREKKERFSLILESASTNQTSMYLCASSGRTGLSEKLFFGSGTQLSVL.

For this clone: This same CDR3 is encoded by further DNA sequences in the sample. V usage is TRBV9 and J usage is TRBJ1-2; D is possibly TRBD1 (6 bases). V was trimmed by 1 base and J by 4 bases, leaving 8 bases between them. Germline V gives CDR1 SGDLS, CDR2 YYNGEE. The CDR3 runs to 13 residues. CDR3 protein: CASSVLGGYGYTF. The CDR3 bases are TGTGCCAGCAGCGTATTAGGGGGCTATGGCTACACCTTC.

This clone appeared a few times. The J gene is TRBJ1-6, the V gene TRBV7-2; D call uncertain. CDR3 size: 12 residues. Trimming cost V 5 bases and J 6 bases, with 5 bases left between them. CDR1 and CDR2 from the germline V gene are SGHTA and FQGNSA. CDR3 region: CASSPGNSPLHF. For the CDR3, the DNA is TGTGCCAGCAGCCCCGGTAATTCACCCCTCCACTTT.

The chain has TRBV7-2 and TRBJ2-7; unclear D gene. V was trimmed by 1 base and J by 2 bases, leaving 9 bases between them. This CDR3 is 14 amino acids long. CDR1 is SGHTA, CDR2 FQGNSA, per germline. CDR3 in DNA: TGTGCCAGCAGCTTAGGGGCCAGAACCTACGAGCAGTACTTC. This sequence encodes CASSLGARTYEQYF.